This record covers a single T cell receptor beta chain. This sample was included in a study of cytotoxic CD8 clonotypes in ibrutinib-treated CLL. The CDR3 is made up of 19 amino acids. The germline gives CDR1 SGDLS, CDR2 YYNGEE. The V gene lost 3 bases and the J gene lost 5 bases, with 29 bases spanning the gap. The method was immunoSEQ multiplex PCR; TCRdb's version includes in-frame clones alone and lacks a portion of them. The data contain fewer than 200,000 clones, approximately 80% of them singletons. The sequenced sample was PBMCs, obtained after 24 months of ibrutinib treatment. The rearrangement joins TRBV9 to TRBJ1-1; D is perhaps TRBD1 (5 bases). The source is a human donor with chronic lymphocytic leukemia. Written as DNA, the CDR3 is TGTGCCAGCAGCGCAGGGAGTCAGCGGGCCCAGCTCGCGAGGACTGAAGCTTTCTTT. It is translated as CASSAGSQRAQLARTEAFF.